These 30 T cell receptor beta chains came from one sample sequenced in a study of blood T cell repertoires in COVID-19. Generated by immunoSEQ multiplex PCR, the TCRdb table keeps only in-frame clones and is missing some. Of under 200,000 clones in the sample, about 84% were seen once. Material for sequencing was PBMCs or T cells enriched from blood (not recorded which). The receptors were sampled from a man aged 35 to 55 with acute COVID-19.

A single count supports this clone. The rearrangement links TRBV6-5 to TRBJ1-1; D is perhaps TRBD1 (5 bases). Per germline, CDR1 MNHEY and CDR2 SVGAGI. The CDR3 covers 13 residues. V lost 11 bases, J lost 5 bases, and 18 bases lay in between. CDR3 in DNA: TGTGCCGCGAGTAGGGGATACGGGACTGAAGCTTTCTTT. Protein product: CAASRGYGTEAFF.

This clone was counted only a few times. This chain connects TRBV11-2 to TRBJ2-7, with a weak D call TRBD2 (6 bases). The CDR3 length is 17 residues. The V end lost 7 bases, the J end lost 6 bases, and 28 bases lay between the germline ends. Looked up from germline, CDR1 is SGHAT and CDR2 is FQNNGV. CDR3 bases: TGTGCCAGCACTAGGAGGGGTGACCCCTATTTTCTCTCCGAGCAGTACTTC. It translates to CASTRRGDPYFLSEQYF.

As DNA, the CDR3 is TGTGCCAGCAGTTTAAGGGAACAGGGTAATGAAAAACTGTTTTTT. It specifies CASSLREQGNEKLFF. The genes are TRBV27 and TRBJ1-4, with a possible D match to TRBD1 (6 bases). Germline-derived CDR1 and CDR2 are MNHEY and SMNVEV (reference sequence). This CDR3 region has 15 residues. Trimming took 2 bases from V and 4 from J, leaving 11 bases between them.

This sequence joins TRBV28 and TRBJ1-2; D gene ambiguous. Between the trimmed V and J ends, which lost 8 bases and 0 bases, there was a span of 10 bases. The CDR3 runs 13 residues. Germline values: CDR1 MDHEN, CDR2 SYDVKM. The CDR3 bases are TGTGCCAGCCGTCTAGAATCTAACTATGGCTACACCTTC. This codes for CASRLESNYGYTF.

This chain connects TRBV19 to TRBJ2-3, with D possibly matching TRBD1 (5 bases). This CDR3 region has 14 residues. Germline V gives CDR1 LNHDA, CDR2 SQIVND (reference sequence). V shed 6 bases and J shed 0 bases, with 10 bases lying between them. CDR3 bases: TGTGCCAGTAGCGTGACAGCTAGCACAGATACGCAGTATTTT. Protein sequence: CASSVTASTDTQYF.

The chain employs TRBV19 and TRBJ2-6, with 9 nucleotides matching TRBD1. After removal of 9 bases from V and 4 bases from J, the junction contained 10 bases not matched to a gene. The CDR3 runs to 16 residues. The germline V gene encodes CDR1 LNHDA and CDR2 SQIVND (reference sequence). The CDR3 is CASRDRALAGANVLTF. The CDR3 DNA reads TGTGCCAGCCGGGACAGGGCCTTAGCGGGGGCCAACGTCCTGACTTTC. The full variable domain, its missing parts supplied by reference TRBV19 and TRBJ2-6, is DGGITQSPKYLFRKEGQNVTLSCEQNLNHDAMYWYRQDPGQGLRLIYYSQIVNDFQKGDIAEGYSVSREKKESFPLTVTSAQKNPTAFYLCASRDRALAGANVLTFGAGSRLTVL.

This chain uses TRBV7-9 with TRBJ2-1, with a weak D call TRBD2 (6 bases). CDR3 length equals 17 residues. Trimming removed 4 bases at V and 8 bases at J, with 24 bases between. Germline V gene sequence: CDR1 SEHNR, CDR2 FQNEAQ (reference sequence). The CDR3 sequence: CASSWRIRRDSNHEQFF. CDR3 nucleotide sequence: TGTGCCAGCAGCTGGAGGATTCGGAGGGATAGCAATCATGAGCAGTTCTTC.

This sequence joins TRBV12-3 or TRBV12-4 and TRBJ2-3; maybe TRBD2 (6 bases). V gave up 3 bases and J gave up 8 bases, with 12 bases separating them. This CDR3 has 13 residues. The CDR3 is CASSFQISGTQYF. CDR3 nucleotide sequence: TGTGCCAGCAGTTTCCAGATTAGCGGTACGCAGTATTTT.

The genes are TRBV4-2 and TRBJ2-3, with TRBD1 matching over 7 bases. This CDR3 spans 17 amino acids. CDR1 is LGHNA and CDR2 is YNFKEQ in the germline V gene. The trim removed 4 bases at V and 2 bases at J, leaving 12 bases unmatched. The CDR3 bases are TGTGCCAGCAGCCGCATGACAGGGCTGGGAAACACAGATACGCAGTATTTT. Translation: CASSRMTGLGNTDTQYF.

The chain recombines TRBV2 with TRBJ2-1; D not resolved. In germline, CDR1 is SNHLY, CDR2 FYNNEI. The V gene lost 3 bases and the J gene lost 5 bases, with 11 bases spanning the gap. CDR3 size: 14 residues. The DNA for the CDR3 is TGTGCCAGCAGTGATGGCCTGGCAAACAATGAGCAGTTCTTC. It is translated as CASSDGLANNEQFF.

The V gene is TRBV5-4, the J gene TRBJ2-7; tentative D call: TRBD1 (6 bases). The V gene lost 4 bases and the J gene lost 3 bases, with 17 bases spanning the gap. This CDR3 has 15 amino acids. Per germline, CDR1 SGHNT and CDR2 YYREEE (reference sequence). CDR3 loop: CASSGTGPRFYEQYF. CDR3 coding DNA: TGTGCCAGCAGCGGTACAGGGCCCAGATTCTACGAGCAGTACTTC.

The rearrangement joins TRBV2 to TRBJ2-5, with 7 bases aligning to TRBD1. Germline assignment: CDR1 SNHLY and CDR2 FYNNEI. With V trimmed by 6 bases and J by 1 base, 14 bases remained unmatched. This CDR3 region has 17 residues. This CDR3 is CASSPHPGTDSQETQYF. CDR3 bases: TGTGCCAGCAGCCCCCACCCGGGGACAGACTCCCAAGAGACCCAGTACTTC. The whole variable domain, remainder taken from reference TRBV2 and TRBJ2-5, is EPEVTQTPSHQVTQMGQEVILRCVPISNHLYFYWYRQILGQKVEFLVSFYNNEISEKSEIFDDQFSVERPDGSNFTLKIRSTKLEDSAMYFCASSPHPGTDSQETQYFGPGTRLLVL.

This clone was counted once. The rearrangement joins TRBV7-9 to TRBJ2-1; 10 positions agree with TRBD2. Germline V CDR1 and CDR2: SEHNR, FQNEAQ (reference sequence). V was pared by 4 bases and J by 12 bases, with 21 bases of the junction left unmatched. This CDR3 is built from 18 residues. The CDR3 region is CASSSGSGLAETRGGQFF. Written as DNA, the CDR3 is TGTGCCAGCAGCTCAGGGAGCGGACTAGCGGAAACCCGAGGGGGGCAGTTCTTC. Drawing the rest from reference TRBV7-9 and TRBJ2-1, the complete variable domain is DTGVSQNPRHKITKRGQNVTFRCDPISEHNRLYWYRQTLGQGPEFLTYFQNEAQLEKSRLLSDRFSAERPKGSFSTLEIQRTEQGDSAMYLCASSSGSGLAETRGGQFFGPGTRLTVL.

The chain couples TRBV30 to TRBJ1-2; TRBD1 aligns across 7 bases. V lost 1 base to trimming and J lost 3 bases; unmatched junction nucleotides: 8. In germline, CDR1 is GTSNPN, CDR2 SVGIG (reference sequence). This CDR3 has 15 residues. The CDR3 DNA sequence: TGTGCCTGGAGTGCTCGATCAGGGGGATACTATGGCTACACCTTC. Translated: CAWSARSGGYYGYTF.

The CDR3 loop reads CATSTRGRNSPLHF. The CDR3 nucleotides read TGTGCCACCAGCACCCGGGGGAGGAATTCACCCCTCCACTTT. The genes are TRBV15 and TRBJ1-6; the D gene is possibly TRBD1 (5 bases). Trimming cost V 4 bases and J 7 bases, with 11 bases left between them. CDR3 size: 14 residues. Germline CDR1 is LNHNV and CDR2 is YYDKDF (reference sequence). Based on the CDR3 plus reference TRBV15 and TRBJ1-6, the full variable domain is DAMVIQNPRYQVTQFGKPVTLSCSQTLNHNVMYWYQQKSSQAPKLLFHYYDKDFNNEADTPDNFQSRRPNTSFCFLDIRSPGLGDTAMYLCATSTRGRNSPLHFGNGTRLTVT.

The chain recombines TRBV7-9 with TRBJ2-2, with TRBD1 as a possible D gene (6 bases). Germline V CDR1 and CDR2: SEHNR, FQNEAQ (reference sequence). The CDR3 totals 12 residues. V lost 8 bases, J lost 4 bases, and 8 bases lay in between. CDR3 bases: TGTGCCAGCCTGGACAGCACCGGGGAGCTGTTTTTT. Protein product: CASLDSTGELFF.

The chain combines TRBV19 with TRBJ2-3; a possible D gene is TRBD2 (6 bases). V lost 3 bases and J lost 5, with 12 bases in between. There are 14 residues in the CDR3. Per the germline V gene, CDR1 is LNHDA and CDR2 is SQIVND (reference sequence). The CDR3 DNA reads as TGTGCCAGTAGTATCCGGGTGGGGGGAGATACGCAGTATTTT. It encodes CASSIRVGGDTQYF.

The CDR3 protein is CASSMGREGQPQHF. The CDR3, as DNA: TGTGCCAGTAGTATGGGCAGGGAAGGACAGCCCCAGCATTTT. The rearrangement uses TRBV19 and TRBJ1-5, with D perhaps TRBD1 (5 bases). CDR1 is LNHDA and CDR2 is SQIVND in the germline V gene (reference sequence). V was pared by 3 bases and J by 7 bases, with 13 bases between. The CDR3 contains 14 residues.

CDR3 residues: CASSLTGGPNTEAFF. CDR3 nucleotides: TGTGCCAGCAGCCTGACCGGCGGCCCGAACACTGAAGCTTTCTTT. The chain recombines TRBV7-8 with TRBJ1-1; D is undetermined. The V and J ends lost 5 bases and 1 base respectively, with 14 bases between them. The CDR3 is 15 amino acids. Germline CDR1 is SGHVS and CDR2 is FQNEAQ.

This rearrangement joins TRBV4-2 to TRBJ2-2; 7 bases are a match to TRBD1. V trimming: 4 bases; J trimming: 4 bases; junction bases outside the gene matches: 6. The CDR3 runs to 15 residues. CDR1 LGHNA and CDR2 YNFKEQ come from the germline V gene. The chain's CDR3 is CASSPGTERTGELFF. In DNA form, the CDR3 reads TGTGCCAGCAGCCCCGGGACAGAACGCACCGGGGAGCTGTTTTTT.

The chain couples TRBV4-2 to TRBJ2-7; 9 nucleotides match TRBD2. Germline trimming cut 3 bases from V and 4 bases from J; bases unmatched to any gene: 10. This CDR3 spans 16 amino acids. Germline V gene lookup returns CDR1 LGHNA and CDR2 YNFKEQ. CDR3 in amino acids: CASSQGVAGGPYEQYF. CDR3 bases: TGTGCCAGCAGCCAGGGGGTGGCGGGAGGGCCGTACGAGCAGTACTTC.

The genes are TRBV18 and TRBJ2-7; D may be TRBD1 (6 bases). Germline V lookup: CDR1 KGHSH, CDR2 LQKENI. Trimming pared 4 bases from V and 3 bases from J, leaving 19 bases between. The CDR3 is 16 residues long. The CDR3 region has the DNA TGTGCCAGCTCACTGGACAGCGTTTCTTATGGCTACGAGCAGTACTTC. This codes for CASSLDSVSYGYEQYF.

V and J are TRBV4-3 and TRBJ2-4; TRBD2 might be the D (6 bases). Trimming cost V 4 bases and J 5 bases, with 9 bases left between them. There are 13 residues in the CDR3. Germline CDR1 LGHNA, CDR2 YSLEER. CDR3 coding DNA: TGCGCCAGCAGCCGGGGAGGTGAAAACATTCAGTACTTC. Protein sequence: CASSRGGENIQYF.

The V call is TRBV6-5, the J call TRBJ2-1; TRBD2 might be the D (5 bases). Deletions cut 6 bases from V and 6 bases from J, with 18 bases between. The CDR3 spans 15 residues. CDR1 and CDR2 from the germline V gene are MNHEY and SVGAGI. The CDR3: CASSFAGFGSNEQFF. CDR3 coding DNA: TGTGCCAGCAGCTTCGCGGGTTTTGGGTCCAATGAGCAGTTCTTC.

This clone was found once. The chain has TRBV9 and TRBJ2-2, with D possibly TRBD2 on 6 matching bases. The length of the CDR3 is 13 residues. Looked up from germline, CDR1 is SGDLS and CDR2 is YYNGEE. V was clipped by 3 bases and J by 6 bases, with 9 bases between them. This CDR3 reads CASSAGRPGELFF. In DNA, the CDR3 is TGTGCCAGCAGCGCGGGGAGGCCCGGGGAGCTGTTTTTT.

The chain employs TRBV3-1 (or the pseudogene TRBV3-2) and TRBJ2-7, with D hard to call. This CDR3 comprises 14 residues. Trimming pared 1 base from V and 6 bases from J, leaving 13 bases between. Germline V lookup: CDR1 LGHDT, CDR2 YNNKEL (reference sequence). Here the CDR3 DNA reads TGTGCCAGCAGCCAAGTTAGAAGCTACGGCGAGCAGTACTTC. It codes for CASSQVRSYGEQYF.

The rearrangement uses TRBV27 and TRBJ1-4, with D perhaps TRBD1 (6 bases). With 6 bases removed from V and 8 bases from J, the gap between germline ends came to 16 bases. Germline V gene sequence: CDR1 MNHEY, CDR2 SMNVEV (reference sequence). The CDR3 covers 14 residues. CDR3 nucleotide sequence: TGTGCCAGCAGATCCCCAGGGGTAGGGGAAAAACTGTTTTTT. Its translation is CASRSPGVGEKLFF.

The chain joins TRBV9 to TRBJ2-1, with 7 nucleotides matching TRBD2. Germline V gene lookup returns CDR1 SGDLS and CDR2 YYNGEE. The V gene end was trimmed by 3 bases and the J gene end by 2 bases; junction bases not matched to a gene: 11. The CDR3 is 17 residues long. CDR3 nucleotide sequence: TGTGCCAGCAGCGCCTCTACTCTAGCGGTCGCCTACAATGAGCAGTTCTTC. This translates into CASSASTLAVAYNEQFF.

This rearrangement joins TRBV7-9 to TRBJ1-2; 8 bases agree with TRBD1. J was trimmed by 2 bases and V by 6 bases; bases with no gene match: 5. The CDR3 has 14 amino acids. Germline V gene data show CDR1 as SEHNR and CDR2 as FQNEAQ (reference sequence). CDR3 region: CASRTDRENYGYTF. In DNA form, the CDR3 reads TGTGCCAGCAGAACGGACAGGGAGAACTATGGCTACACCTTC.

The J gene is TRBJ2-3, the V gene TRBV18, with 7 bases fitting TRBD1. CDR1 and CDR2 from the germline V gene are KGHSH and LQKENI. With V trimmed by 6 bases and J by 4 bases, 4 bases remained unmatched. CDR3 length: 13 residues. CDR3 sequence: CASSATGADTQYF. The CDR3 DNA reads TGTGCCAGCTCGGCTACAGGGGCAGATACGCAGTATTTT. The full variable domain, its missing parts supplied by reference TRBV18 and TRBJ2-3, is NAGVMQNPRHLVRRRGQEARLRCSPMKGHSHVYWYRQLPEEGLKFMVYLQKENIIDESGMPKERFSAEFPKEGPSILRIQQVVRGDSAAYFCASSATGADTQYFGPGTRLTVL.